The T cell receptor (beta chain) under discussion was sequenced for a study of monozygotic twins with inflammatory bowel disease (dated by TCRdb to about 2019). Turning to the overall study: In total, roughly 28 monozygotic twin pairs made up the full study: 19 Danish pairs, all IBD-discordant, plus nine German pairs, of which four were IBD-concordant and five were IBD-discordant. Disease-associated traits were sought mainly through comparisons between IBD patients and their genetically identical healthy co-twins within discordant pairs. Each individual had, on average, about 151 000 unique TCRalpha sequences and 181 000 unique TCRbeta sequences available for analysis. Overall study outcomes, separate from this receptor: Concordant and discordant twins showed no difference in repertoire similarity, possibly because of limited statistical power. A decrease in TCRbeta repertoire diversity, as measured by inverse Simpson index, was observed in IBD patients compared with their healthy co-twins. Because patients received different immunosuppressive treatments, the repertoires may have picked up extra background noise and variability between individuals. The analysis was unable to tell different T cell subtypes apart. IBD patients shared fewer clonotypes with other individuals than healthy twins did, most markedly in patients showing signs of disease activity. The results gave no support for a single strong signal or clonotype linked to IBD.

To prepare the library, 5' RACE was applied. The input for every TCR library was roughly 3.5 ug of total RNA. For each sample, cDNA synthesis with SMARTScribe reverse transcriptase was split into eight separate reactions. During cDNA synthesis, template switching was used to introduce unique molecular identifiers that contained a 6-nucleotide sample barcode. TCRalpha and TCRbeta cDNA was amplified in two nested PCRs of about 17 and 10 cycles, and bead purification was carried out after each PCR. Before amplification, cDNA was treated with uracil DNA-glycosylase and purified using the QIAquick PCR purification kit. The second PCR was the step at which Illumina TruSeq-compatible adapters and sample-specific barcodes were added. Library quality and concentration were assessed using TapeStation and Qubit, and approximately 5 ng of each library was pooled. The pooled libraries were sequenced with 2 x 100 bp reads and custom sequencing primers on an Illumina HiSeq2500 single-index Rapid Run. On the study's bioinformatics: PCR and sequencing errors were corrected by UMI-based consensus assembly using MiGEC version 1.2.6. MiXCR version 2.1.1 was used to carry out V(D)J alignment, clonotype assembly and CDR3 extraction. To normalise gene usage, clonotype sharing and MAIT/NKT TCR abundance, the top 1000, 10 000 and 20 000 clonotypes in each sample were analysed. After downsampling to 27 000 UMIs, diversity was calculated as the inverse Simpson index using the vegan R package. Statistical testing used paired Mann-Whitney U tests on the discordant twin pairs and applied Benjamini-Hochberg correction for multiple testing. Each entry corresponds to one CDR3 protein sequence from reads that TCRdb reprocessed, and DNA is not given. The V and J calls and clone size are TCRdb's, not the authors'. For this sample, the table gives approximately 340,000 distinct CDR3 sequences. The ten largest clonotypes hold around 2% of the sample.

A roughly 2.5 ml peripheral blood sample was drawn into PAXgene tubes per donor and stored at -80°C. Without T cell sorting, total RNA was isolated from whole blood using the PAXgene blood miRNA kit on an automated QIAcube. Peripheral blood from monozygotic twin pairs concordant or discordant for inflammatory bowel disease was subjected to deep TCRalpha and TCRbeta repertoire profiling with unique molecular barcoding. Smoking habits were recorded for all twin pairs, with individuals classified as current, former or never smokers. Inclusive of the bounding cysteine and phenylalanine, the CDR3 is 17 residues long. DNA was not recorded. In the case of this clonotype: Which antigen it targets is not known.

The receptor comes from a human donor with ulcerative colitis or Crohn's disease, or a healthy co-twin of an affected twin (not recorded which). The chain joins TRBV12-3 or TRBV12-4 to TRBJ2-1; absent DNA, TCRdb's TRBD2 call cannot be checked. The sample comprised blood. CDR3 region: CASSLGGLAYSYNEQFF.